The rows below give T cell receptor beta chains drawn from one sample of a study of cytomegalovirus exposure and HLA in healthy donors. The repertoire was sequenced with immunoSEQ multiplex PCR; TCRdb's copy has only in-frame clones and lacks some. The repertoire holds 100,000 to 150,000 clones, with around 95% as singletons. Source material: PBMCs. All receptors come from a man aged 18 to 35 in good health and CMV-seronegative. The CDR3 runs from the conserved cysteine through the conserved F or W. The D gene is left open where the match is weak. Part of the rows lack a size; the others show once, few, many or a class for expanded clones.

size: -; J: TRBJ2-3; V: TRBV19; D: TRBD1; DNA: TGTGCCAGTAGTTCAGGACAGGGGACAGATACGCAGTATTTT; CDR3: CASSSGQGTDTQYF
size: -; J: TRBJ2-5; V: TRBV5-4; D: -; DNA: TGTGCCAGCAGCCTCGGCGGCATCCAAGAGACCCAGTACTTC; CDR3: CASSLGGIQETQYF
size: -; J: TRBJ2-2; V: TRBV18; D: -; DNA: TGTGCCAGCTCCCTAACAGGGGAGGACACCGGGGAGCTGTTTTTT; CDR3: CASSLTGEDTGELFF
size: -; J: TRBJ2-3; V: TRBV5-1; D: -; DNA: TGCGCCAGCAGCTCATGGCTCCGCACAGATACGCAGTATTTT; CDR3: CASSSWLRTDTQYF
size: -; J: TRBJ2-2; V: TRBV18; D: -; DNA: TGTGCCAGCTCACCACCGGGGGCCGCCACGGGGACCGGGGAGCTGTTTTTT; CDR3: CASSPPGAATGTGELFF
size: -; J: TRBJ2-7; V: TRBV28; D: TRBD2; DNA: TGTGCCAGCAGGGGGACTAGGAGCTCCTACGAGCAGTACTTC; CDR3: CASRGTRSSYEQYF
size: -; J: TRBJ2-4; V: TRBV5-1; D: -; DNA: TGCGCCAGCAGCCAGGGATGGGCAAATAGGGACATTCAGTACTTC; CDR3: CASSQGWANRDIQYF
size: -; J: TRBJ1-2; V: TRBV19; D: -; DNA: TGTGCCAGTAGTTCGGGATGGTACGGCTACACCTTC; CDR3: CASSSGWYGYTF
size: -; J: TRBJ2-7; V: TRBV30; D: TRBD1; DNA: TGTGCCTGGAGTCCAAACAGGGGGGTATGGTACTTC; CDR3: CAWSPNRGVWYF
size: once; J: TRBJ2-2; V: TRBV5-1; D: -; DNA: TGCGCCAGCAGCTTGGGAGACAGCGAGCTTAGGACCGGGGAGCTGTTTTTT; CDR3: CASSLGDSELRTGELFF
size: -; J: TRBJ2-5; V: TRBV20-1; D: -; DNA: TGCAGTGCGCAGGGACAAGAGACCCAGTACTTC; CDR3: CSAQGQETQYF
size: -; J: TRBJ1-1; V: TRBV11-3; D: -; DNA: TGTGCCAGCAGCCAGCTCACAGGGAACACTGAAGCTTTCTTT; CDR3: CASSQLTGNTEAFF
size: -; J: TRBJ2-7; V: TRBV15; D: -; DNA: TGTGCCACCAGCAGAGATCCCCCCTTAACAGGGGAGGCCTCCTACGAGCAGTACTTC; CDR3: CATSRDPPLTGEASYEQYF
size: -; J: TRBJ1-1; V: TRBV28; D: -; DNA: TGTGCCAGCAGCTCCCGGCGGGAGAACACTGAAGCTTTCTTT; CDR3: CASSSRRENTEAFF
size: -; J: TRBJ2-1; V: TRBV27; D: TRBD2; DNA: TGTGCCAGCAGTGATAGCGGGAGGGCCTGGAATGAGCAGTTCTTC; CDR3: CASSDSGRAWNEQFF
size: -; J: TRBJ1-1; V: TRBV7-2; D: TRBD1; DNA: TGTGCCAGCAGACGGACAGGGGCTGAAGCTTTCTTT; CDR3: CASRRTGAEAFF
size: -; J: TRBJ2-1; V: TRBV5-4; D: TRBD1; DNA: TGTGCCAGCAGCGCAGGACAGGGGGCGCGAAATGAGCAGTTCTTC; CDR3: CASSAGQGARNEQFF
size: -; J: TRBJ1-1; V: TRBV19; D: -; DNA: TGTGCCAGTAGTAGGGAGGGGGGCGTTTTGGGCACTGAAGCTTTCTTT; CDR3: CASSREGGVLGTEAFF
size: -; J: TRBJ2-6; V: TRBV18; D: TRBD1; DNA: TGTGCCAGCTCTTACGTTCCCAAGGGGGCGGCTGGGGCCAACGTCCTGACTTTC; CDR3: CASSYVPKGAAGANVLTF
size: -; J: TRBJ1-5; V: TRBV7-2; D: -; DNA: TGTGCCAGCAGCTTAGGAAAGAGGATAGATAGCAATCAGCCCCAGCATTTT; CDR3: CASSLGKRIDSNQPQHF
size: -; J: TRBJ1-2; V: TRBV28; D: -; DNA: TGTGCCAGCAGTTTATACCCCGGGGTGGGAGGCTACACCTTC; CDR3: CASSLYPGVGGYTF
size: -; J: TRBJ1-1; V: TRBV27; D: -; DNA: TGTGCCAGCAGTTTCCTCAGGGCGGACACTGAAGCTTTCTTT; CDR3: CASSFLRADTEAFF
size: -; J: TRBJ1-2; V: TRBV6-1; D: TRBD1; DNA: TGTGCCAGCAGTGGCCCCTCCCGGGACAGCATTACTAACTATGGCTACACCTTC; CDR3: CASSGPSRDSITNYGYTF
size: -; J: TRBJ2-1; V: TRBV4-2; D: TRBD2; DNA: TGTGCCAGCAGCCAAGATTTGGTGGGAGGGACGAATGAGCAGTTCTTC; CDR3: CASSQDLVGGTNEQFF
size: once; J: TRBJ2-2; V: TRBV11-2; D: -; DNA: TGTGCCAGCAGCTTAAGCGGGCTGAACACCGGGGAGCTGTTTTTT; CDR3: CASSLSGLNTGELFF
size: -; J: TRBJ1-3; V: TRBV30; D: -; DNA: TGTGCCTGGAGTGTACCTAGCGCAGGAGCGGGGAACACCATATATTTT; CDR3: CAWSVPSAGAGNTIYF
size: -; J: TRBJ2-3; V: TRBV28; D: TRBD2; DNA: TGTGCCAGCAGCCCTCTGGCTAGCGGGAGAGACACAGATACGCAGTATTTT; CDR3: CASSPLASGRDTDTQYF
size: -; J: TRBJ1-2; V: TRBV11-3; D: -; DNA: TGTGCCAGCAGCCGGACAGAGATCAACTATGGCTACACCTTC; CDR3: CASSRTEINYGYTF
size: -; J: TRBJ2-3; V: TRBV28; D: -; DNA: TGTGCCAGCAGTTTAAGGGGGGGGTGGGCTAGCACAGATACGCAGTATTTT; CDR3: CASSLRGGWASTDTQYF
size: -; J: TRBJ2-3; V: TRBV5-1; D: TRBD2; DNA: TGCGCCAGCAGCCTCGGACTAGCGGTATATAGCACAGATACGCAGTATTTT; CDR3: CASSLGLAVYSTDTQYF
size: -; J: TRBJ1-3; V: TRBV19; D: -; DNA: TGTGCCAGTAGTATAGACGAGTCTTCTGGAAACACCATATATTTT; CDR3: CASSIDESSGNTIYF
size: -; J: TRBJ1-4; V: TRBV7-2; D: -; DNA: TGTGCCAGCAGCTCAGGGTTAGTTAATGAAAAACTGTTTTTT; CDR3: CASSSGLVNEKLFF
size: -; J: TRBJ2-5; V: TRBV6-1; D: TRBD2; DNA: TGTGCCAGCAGTGAATTGCGGGAGTCTAAGGAGACCCAGTACTTC; CDR3: CASSELRESKETQYF
size: -; J: TRBJ1-5; V: TRBV7-2; D: -; DNA: TGTGCCAGCAGCTTACAGGGGCAACAGCCCCAGCATTTT; CDR3: CASSLQGQQPQHF
size: -; J: TRBJ2-7; V: TRBV9; D: -; DNA: TGTGCCAGCAGCGTAGGATGGGGGGCCTACGAGCAGTACTTC; CDR3: CASSVGWGAYEQYF
size: -; J: TRBJ2-7; V: TRBV6-6; D: -; DNA: TGTGCCAGCAGTGCCGGGGATTACGAGCAGTACTTC; CDR3: CASSAGDYEQYF
size: -; J: TRBJ2-7; V: TRBV9; D: -; DNA: TGTGCCAGCAGCGTAGACGGGCAGGGTACCTACGAGCAGTACTTC; CDR3: CASSVDGQGTYEQYF
size: -; J: TRBJ2-7; V: TRBV12-5; D: -; DNA: TGTGCTAGTGGTTTGGTACGCGGGAGACAGGCGCCCTACGAGCAGTACTTC; CDR3: CASGLVRGRQAPYEQYF
size: once; J: TRBJ1-5; V: TRBV18; D: -; DNA: TGTGCCAGCTCACCACCGGAGGGGGGGAGCAATCAGCCCCAGCATTTT; CDR3: CASSPPEGGSNQPQHF
size: -; J: TRBJ2-7; V: TRBV5-6; D: -; DNA: TGTGCCAGCAGCTTGAACGGCTACGAGCAGTACTTC; CDR3: CASSLNGYEQYF
size: -; J: TRBJ1-1; V: TRBV6-5; D: TRBD1; DNA: TGTGCCAGCAGCCCCAGGGGGCGTAAAGCTTTCTTT; CDR3: CASSPRGRKAFF
size: -; J: TRBJ2-3; V: TRBV6-1; D: -; DNA: TGTGCCAGCAGTGAAGGGAGGACGAGAGATACGCAGTATTTT; CDR3: CASSEGRTRDTQYF
size: once; J: TRBJ2-2; V: TRBV5-1; D: -; DNA: TGCGCCAGCAGCTGGGAACTAGTGAACACCGGGGAGCTGTTTTTT; CDR3: CASSWELVNTGELFF
size: -; J: TRBJ2-7; V: TRBV28; D: -; DNA: TGTGCCAGCAGTTTTAACTCCTACGAGCAGTACTTC; CDR3: CASSFNSYEQYF
size: -; J: TRBJ1-2; V: TRBV11-1; D: -; DNA: TGTGCCAGCCTCCCGTCGATCAGGTCGGGCTACACCTTC; CDR3: CASLPSIRSGYTF
size: -; J: TRBJ1-1; V: TRBV6-5; D: -; DNA: TGTGCCAGCAGTTACGGGAGGTTGAACACTGAAGCTTTCTTT; CDR3: CASSYGRLNTEAFF
size: -; J: TRBJ1-1; V: TRBV9; D: -; DNA: TGTGCCAGCAGCGTAGCGGCGGGACGGACTGAAGCTTTCTTT; CDR3: CASSVAAGRTEAFF
size: -; J: TRBJ1-6; V: TRBV6-5; D: -; DNA: TGTGCCAGCAGTTTCGAGGTAGACTCACCCCTCCACTTT; CDR3: CASSFEVDSPLHF
size: -; J: TRBJ2-7; V: TRBV4-2; D: -; DNA: TGTGCCAGCAGCCAAGAAAGCGGCCTATGGGAGCAGTACTTC; CDR3: CASSQESGLWEQYF
size: -; J: TRBJ2-7; V: TRBV28; D: TRBD2; DNA: TGTGCCAGCAGTTTATTACCTAGCGGGAATCCGTACGAGCAGTACTTC; CDR3: CASSLLPSGNPYEQYF
size: -; J: TRBJ2-1; V: TRBV27; D: TRBD2; DNA: TGTGCCAGCAGTGCCGGGACTAGCGGACTCAATGAGCAGTTCTTC; CDR3: CASSAGTSGLNEQFF
size: -; J: TRBJ2-7; V: TRBV6-5; D: TRBD1; DNA: TGTGCCAGCAGCCAGACAGGGGGCGGCTCCTACGAGCAGTACTTC; CDR3: CASSQTGGGSYEQYF
size: -; J: TRBJ1-2; V: TRBV7-2; D: TRBD1; DNA: TGTGCCAGCAGCTTAGTGGGACAGGCGGTGGATGGCTACACCTTC; CDR3: CASSLVGQAVDGYTF